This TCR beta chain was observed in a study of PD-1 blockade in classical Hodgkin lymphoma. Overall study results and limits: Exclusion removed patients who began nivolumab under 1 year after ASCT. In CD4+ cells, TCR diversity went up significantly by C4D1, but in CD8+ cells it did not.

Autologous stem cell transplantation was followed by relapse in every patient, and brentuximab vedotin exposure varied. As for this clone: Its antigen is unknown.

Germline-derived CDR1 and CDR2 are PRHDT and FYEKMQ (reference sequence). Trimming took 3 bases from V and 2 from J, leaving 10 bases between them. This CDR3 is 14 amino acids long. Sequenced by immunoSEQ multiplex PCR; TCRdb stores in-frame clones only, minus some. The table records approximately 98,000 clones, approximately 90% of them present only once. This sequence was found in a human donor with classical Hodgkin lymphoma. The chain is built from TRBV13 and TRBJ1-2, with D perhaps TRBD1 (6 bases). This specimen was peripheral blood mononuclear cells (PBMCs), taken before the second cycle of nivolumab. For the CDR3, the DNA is TGTGCCAGCAGCTTGCAGGGGACGAACTATGGCTACACCTTC. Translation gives CASSLQGTNYGYTF.